A selection of T cell receptor beta chains follows, all from one sample in a study of blood T cells in healthy people across ages. In TCRdb, the 5' RACE reads were re-called with MiXCR into one record per CDR3 protein. The table includes around 1.1 million distinct CDR3 sequences, 35% to 40% detected once. The sequenced material came from blood. The receptor set was obtained from a man in his late teens or twenties in good health. Each CDR3 is given with its conserved first and last residue. D genes are given only for firm matches. The size field is filled for only some rows; it gives once, few, many or a size class.

j_call d_call v_call clone_size cdr3_aa cdr3_nt
TRBJ1-2 - TRBV7-2 few CASSLERTLKGYTF TGTGCCAGCAGCTTAGAGAGAACCCTTAAGGGCTACACCTTC
TRBJ1-2 - TRBV28 few CASTTLVGERGYTF TGTGCCAGCACCACACTCGTAGGGGAGCGTGGCTACACCTTC
TRBJ2-5 - TRBV6-2/TRBV6-3 - CASRRTGTSGETQYF TGTGCCAGCAGACGGACGGGCACTTCTGGTGAGACCCAGTACTTC
TRBJ1-1 - TRBV16 - CASSQSGATEAFF TGTGCCAGCAGCCAATCGGGAGCCACTGAAGCTTTCTTT
TRBJ1-1 TRBD1 TRBV2 few CASRTGGVAEAFF TGTGCCAGCAGGACAGGGGGGGTAGCTGAAGCTTTCTTT
TRBJ2-3 TRBD2 TRBV6-5 - CASTSGGGQDTQYF TGTGCCAGCACCTCGGGCGGGGGGCAGGATACGCAGTATTTT
TRBJ2-3 TRBD1 TRBV20-1 - CSAISTGGGTDTQYF TGCAGCGCCATTTCGACAGGGGGAGGCACAGATACGCAGTATTTT
TRBJ2-1 - TRBV5-1 - CASGFDTDNEQFF TGCGCCAGCGGCTTCGACACTGACAATGAGCAGTTCTTC
TRBJ1-2 - TRBV4-3 - CASSQGPGGSYTF TGCGCCAGCAGCCAAGGCCCCGGTGGCAGCTACACCTTC
TRBJ2-1 TRBD1 TRBV12-3/TRBV12-4 - CASTLQGFQETQFF TGTGCCAGCACCCTACAGGGGTTCCAAGAGACCCAGTTCTTC
TRBJ2-1 - TRBV12-3/TRBV12-4 many CASGRGEVYNEQFF TGTGCCAGCGGACGCGGGGAAGTATACAATGAGCAGTTCTTC
TRBJ2-6 - TRBV12-3/TRBV12-4 many CASSSGGANVLTF TGTGCCAGCAGTTCCGGAGGGGCCAACGTCCTGACTTTC
TRBJ2-1 TRBD2 TRBV7-2 few CASSRRGAGLARTSYNEQFF TGTGCCAGCAGCCGACGGGGAGCGGGACTAGCGCGAACCTCCTACAATGAGCAGTTCTTC
TRBJ2-2 TRBD1 TRBV4-2 - CASSQELVTGPNTGELFF TGTGCCAGCAGCCAAGAATTGGTGACAGGGCCGAACACCGGGGAGCTGTTTTTT
TRBJ2-1 - TRBV25-1 - CASSPLGTQHNEQFF TGTGCCAGCAGCCCTCTGGGGACCCAACACAATGAGCAGTTCTTC
TRBJ2-1 - TRBV15 - CATSEGDAGYNEQFF TGTGCCACCAGCGAAGGGGACGCGGGCTACAATGAGCAGTTCTTC
TRBJ2-3 - TRBV7-2 - CASSLQYTDTQYF TGTGCCAGCAGCTTACAGTACACAGATACGCAGTATTTT
TRBJ1-2 - TRBV25-1 - CASSLHYGYTF TGTGCCAGCAGTTTACACTATGGCTACACCTTC
TRBJ2-7 - TRBV6-5 - CASSYSKQGAYEQYF TGTGCCAGCAGTTACTCGAAGCAGGGAGCCTACGAGCAGTACTTC
TRBJ1-4 - TRBV27 - CASSSRQDSAEKLFF TGTGCCAGCAGTTCCCGACAGGACTCAGCTGAAAAACTGTTTTTT
TRBJ1-4 TRBD1 TRBV12-3/TRBV12-4 - CASTSTGGRIEKLFF TGTGCCAGCACCTCGACAGGGGGCCGGATTGAAAAACTGTTTTTT
TRBJ2-3 TRBD2 TRBV14 - CASSHWTSGTTDTQYF TGTGCCAGCAGCCACTGGACTAGCGGGACCACAGATACGCAGTATTTT
TRBJ1-2 - TRBV6-6 few CASSYSLPDYGYTF TGTGCCAGCAGTTACTCGTTACCCGATTATGGCTACACCTTC
TRBJ2-3 - TRBV4-2 few CASSHIGQQDTQYF TGTGCCAGCAGCCACATCGGACAGCAAGATACGCAGTATTTT
TRBJ2-3 - TRBV4-1 few CASSQAGTGAPDTQYF TGCGCCAGCAGCCAAGCTGGCACCGGGGCTCCAGATACGCAGTATTTT
TRBJ1-2 - TRBV12-3/TRBV12-4 - CASSDRFLGYTF TGTGCCAGCAGTGACAGGTTCCTTGGCTACACCTTC
TRBJ1-4 - TRBV6-6 - CASSYSKTATTNEKLFF TGTGCCAGCAGTTACTCGAAGACAGCTACAACTAATGAGAAACTGTTTTTT
TRBJ2-1 - TRBV27 once CASSLPGPLPHNEQIF TGTGCCAGCAGTTTGCCGGGCCCCCTTCCACACAATGAGCAGATCTTC
TRBJ2-1 - TRBV5-1 many CASSLAGNNNEQFF TGCGCCAGCAGCTTGGCAGGAAATAACAATGAGCAGTTCTTC
TRBJ2-1 TRBD2 TRBV7-2 - CASSLAASGGPCNEQFF TGTGCCAGCAGCTTAGCGGCTAGCGGGGGGCCCTGCAATGAGCAGTTCTTC
TRBJ2-1 - TRBV12-3/TRBV12-4 few CASSLWGEGEQFF TGTGCCAGCAGTTTATGGGGGGAAGGTGAGCAGTTCTTC
TRBJ1-1 TRBD1 TRBV20-1 - CSATRTGEAFF TGCAGTGCTACGCGGACAGGAGAAGCTTTCTTT
TRBJ2-7 TRBD2 TRBV20-1 - CSARERGTIEQYF TGCAGTGCTAGAGAAAGAGGGACTATCGAGCAGTACTTC
TRBJ1-4 - TRBV20-1 - CSARVPRDPNEKLFF TGCAGTGCTAGAGTTCCGAGGGACCCTAATGAAAAACTGTTTTTT
TRBJ1-2 TRBD1 TRBV10-3 few CAISSPGQEGKGYTF TGTGCCATCAGTTCCCCGGGACAGGAGGGGAAAGGCTACACCTTC
TRBJ1-1 - TRBV29-1 few CSVAFLQLAEAFF TGCAGCGTTGCGTTCCTCCAACTTGCGGAAGCTTTCTTT
TRBJ2-5 - TRBV5-5 - CASSPTVRETQYF TGTGCCAGCAGCCCAACAGTGAGAGAGACCCAGTACTTC
TRBJ2-1 - TRBV6-2/TRBV6-3 - CASSSRGGRAYNEQFF TGTGCCAGCAGTTCAAGGGGGGGAAGAGCCTACAATGAGCAGTTCTTC
TRBJ1-1 - TRBV12-3/TRBV12-4 once CAGSLAGGTEAFF TGTGCCGGCAGTTTGGCGGGAGGAACTGAAGCTTTCTTT
TRBJ2-5 - TRBV7-6 few CASSLVVSETQYF TGTGCCAGCAGCTTAGTGGTTTCGGAGACCCAGTACTTC
TRBJ1-2 - TRBV7-8 - CAGSFFGGGYTF TGTGCCGGCAGCTTTTTTGGGGGTGGCTACACCTTC
TRBJ2-7 - TRBV3-1 few CASSQGWDEQYF TGTGCCAGCAGCCAAGGGTGGGACGAGCAGTACTTC
TRBJ1-2 - TRBV4-3 - CASSQARFDYGYTF TGCGCCAGCAGCCAAGCGCGGTTTGACTATGGCTACACCTTC
TRBJ2-1 TRBD2 TRBV12-3/TRBV12-4 many CASSSGGSSYNEQFF TGTGCCAGCAGTTCGGGGGGAAGCTCCTACAATGAGCAGTTCTTC
TRBJ1-6 - TRBV7-8 - CASSFETGANSPLHF TGTGCCAGCAGCTTCGAGACTGGGGCAAATTCACCCCTCCACTTT
TRBJ2-3 - TRBV4-3 few CASSPLGVSDTQYF TGCGCCAGCAGCCCCCTAGGGGTATCAGATACGCAGTATTTT
TRBJ2-2 - TRBV4-3 - CASSQDPQNSNTGELFF TGCGCCAGCAGCCAGGACCCTCAAAACTCGAACACCGGGGAGCTGTTTTTT
TRBJ2-2 - TRBV27 few CASSFVGVNTGELFF TGTGCCAGCAGTTTCGTGGGGGTTAACACCGGGGAGCTGTTTTTT
TRBJ2-2 TRBD1 TRBV6-2/TRBV6-3 - CASRKWGQGASLNTGELFF TGTGCCAGCAGGAAGTGGGGACAGGGGGCGTCCTTGAACACCGGGGAGCTGTTTTTT
TRBJ2-5 - TRBV18 - CASSPLGGANEQYF TGTGCCAGCTCACCCCTCGGTGGAGCTAATGAGCAGTACTTC
TRBJ2-7 - TRBV14 - CASSHQYSYEQYF TGTGCCAGCAGCCATCAATACTCCTACGAGCAGTACTTC
TRBJ2-5 - TRBV13 - CASSPRRLGYNEQYF TGTGCCAGCAGCCCAAGAAGGCTAGGGTACAATGAGCAGTACTTC
TRBJ2-7 - TRBV20-1 - CSARDSSQTYEQYF TGCAGTGCTAGAGATTCCTCGCAAACCTATGAGCAGTACTTC
TRBJ2-3 - TRBV3-1 few CASSQLRSTDTQYF TGTGCCAGCAGCCAATTGCGGAGCACAGATACGCAGTATTTT